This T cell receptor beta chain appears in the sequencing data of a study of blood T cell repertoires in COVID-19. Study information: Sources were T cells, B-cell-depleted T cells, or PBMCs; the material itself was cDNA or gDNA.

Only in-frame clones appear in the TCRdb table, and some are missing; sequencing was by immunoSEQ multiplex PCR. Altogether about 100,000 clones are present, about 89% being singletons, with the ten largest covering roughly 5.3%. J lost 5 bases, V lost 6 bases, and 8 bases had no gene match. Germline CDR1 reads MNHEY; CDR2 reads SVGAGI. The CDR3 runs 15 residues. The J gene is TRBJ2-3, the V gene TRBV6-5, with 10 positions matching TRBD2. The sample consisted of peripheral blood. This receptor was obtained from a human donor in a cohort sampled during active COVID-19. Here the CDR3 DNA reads TGTGCCAGCAGGGGAGCGGGGGGGGGAATAGATACGCAGTATTTT. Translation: CASRGAGGGIDTQYF.